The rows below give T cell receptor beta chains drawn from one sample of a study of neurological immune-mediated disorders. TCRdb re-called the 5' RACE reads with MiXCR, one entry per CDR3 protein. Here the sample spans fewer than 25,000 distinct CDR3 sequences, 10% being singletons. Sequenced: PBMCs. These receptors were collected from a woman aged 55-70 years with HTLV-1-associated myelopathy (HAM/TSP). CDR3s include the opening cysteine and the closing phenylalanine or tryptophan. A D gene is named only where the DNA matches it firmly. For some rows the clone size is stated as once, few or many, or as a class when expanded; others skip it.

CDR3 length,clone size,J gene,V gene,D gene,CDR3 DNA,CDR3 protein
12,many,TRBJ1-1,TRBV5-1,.,TGCGCCAGCAGCTCCGGGGGGACTGAAGCTTTCTTT,CASSSGGTEAFF
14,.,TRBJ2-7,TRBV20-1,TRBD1,TGCAGTGCTAGAGAAGGGGGCGCGGAGTACGAGCAGTACTTC,CSAREGGAEYEQYF
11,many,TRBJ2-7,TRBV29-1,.,TGCAGCGTTCGAGGGTCCTACGAGCAGTACTTC,CSVRGSYEQYF
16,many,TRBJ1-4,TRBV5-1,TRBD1,TGCGCCAGCAGCTTGGTCGGGACAGGAGTTAATGAAAAACTGTTTTTT,CASSLVGTGVNEKLFF
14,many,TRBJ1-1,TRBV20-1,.,TGCAGTGCTCGGGGACCGACCGAAGCCACTGAAGCTTTCTTT,CSARGPTEATEAFF
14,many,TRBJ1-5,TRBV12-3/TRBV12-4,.,TGTGCCGGCCGAGGACCGGGGTCTATACGACCCCAGCATTTT,CAGRGPGSIRPQHF
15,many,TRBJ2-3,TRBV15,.,TGTGCCACCAGCAGAGAAATCGAGGGCACAGATACGCAGTATTTT,CATSREIEGTDTQYF
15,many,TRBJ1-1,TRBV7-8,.,TGTGCCAGCAGCTTAGAGGGCAGACCGAAGGCTGAAGCTTTCTTT,CASSLEGRPKAEAFF
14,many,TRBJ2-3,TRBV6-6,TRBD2,TGTGCCAGCAGTTACCCAGCGGGGGCAGATACGCAGTATTTT,CASSYPAGADTQYF
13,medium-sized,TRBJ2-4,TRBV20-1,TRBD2,TGCAGTGCCCCGGGGACTAGCGGAAACATTCAGTACTTC,CSAPGTSGNIQYF